This T cell receptor beta chain appears in the sequencing data of a study of beta chain features in type 1 diabetes. Findings and caveats of the study: When Type 1 diabetes patients were examined, their TCRB CDR3s proved moderately but significantly shorter in all four CD4+ subsets.

This CDR3 contains 15 residues. The V gene's germline CDR1 is MNHEY and CDR2 SMNVEV (reference sequence). V shed 4 bases, J shed 6 bases, and the junction held 5 bases outside the gene matches. In the case of this clone: The antigen is not known.

Since all of the isolated RNA was reverse transcribed, expressed TCRB transcripts were what got sequenced. Approximately 4 million reads on average were seen across naive, central memory and regulatory T cell samples. The protocol was immunoSEQ multiplex PCR, while the TCRdb copy is restricted to in-frame clones and leaves out a portion. The data contain about 340,000 clones, around an eighth of them seen just once; the ten biggest clones take up 0.015%. The receptor was isolated from a young woman with type 1 diabetes. Sample: naive CD4+ T cells from blood. This chain joins TRBV27 and TRBJ2-1; 11 bases align to TRBD2. In DNA, the CDR3 is TGTGCCAGCAGTTGGTTAGCGGGAGGGCGCAATGAGCAGTTCTTC. Its translation is CASSWLAGGRNEQFF.